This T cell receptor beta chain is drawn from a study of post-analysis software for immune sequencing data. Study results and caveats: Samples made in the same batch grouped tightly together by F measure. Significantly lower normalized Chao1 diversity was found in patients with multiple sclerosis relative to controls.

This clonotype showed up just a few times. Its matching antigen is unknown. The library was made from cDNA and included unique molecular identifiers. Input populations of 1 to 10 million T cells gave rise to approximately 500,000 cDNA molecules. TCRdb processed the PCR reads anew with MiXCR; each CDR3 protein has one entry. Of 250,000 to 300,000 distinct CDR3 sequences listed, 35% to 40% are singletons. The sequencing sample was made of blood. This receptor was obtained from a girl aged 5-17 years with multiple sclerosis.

The CDR3 coding sequence is TGTGCCAGCAGCTGGTCAGGGGGCACTGAAGCTTTCTTT. Protein: CASSWSGGTEAFF. The V call is TRBV5-8, the J call TRBJ1-1; 7 bases are shared with TRBD1. Germline lookup yields CDR1 SGHTS and CDR2 YDEGEE. V was clipped by 3 bases and J by 4 bases; unmatched bases: 3. The CDR3 extends over 13 amino acids.